These 26 T cell receptor beta chains were all obtained from the same sample, sequenced in a study of OX40 agonist ivuxolimab in advanced cancers. Using immunoSEQ multiplex PCR, the repertoire was profiled, and TCRdb retains in-frame clones only, with some absent. In the table there are nearly 50,000 clones, 80% to 95% of which are singletons. The starting material was CD4+ or CD8+ T cells sorted from blood, obtained in a trial of the OX40 agonist ivuxolimab. The receptors stem from an adult with an advanced solid tumor such as melanoma, head and neck, liver or kidney cancer.

The V call is TRBV5-1, the J call TRBJ2-3; 11 bases line up with TRBD2. Per the germline V gene, CDR1 is SGHRS and CDR2 is YFSETQ. CDR3 size: 16 residues. V shed 4 bases, J shed 0 bases, and the junction held 4 bases outside the gene matches. This CDR3 reads CASSDTSGGSTDTQYF. CDR3 in DNA: TGCGCCAGCAGCGATACTAGCGGGGGAAGCACAGATACGCAGTATTTT.

The V gene is TRBV6-5, the J gene TRBJ2-7, with TRBD2 identical over 7 bases. The CDR3 runs to 16 residues. With V trimmed by 0 bases and J by 0 bases, 5 bases remained unmatched. Germline CDR1 MNHEY, CDR2 SVGAGI. The CDR3 spells CASSYSFREDSYEQYF. The CDR3 DNA reads TGTGCCAGCAGTTACTCGTTTCGGGAGGACTCCTACGAGCAGTACTTC.

The rearrangement uses TRBV5-6 and TRBJ2-5; TRBD1 is a possible D gene (6 bases). This CDR3 spans 15 amino acids. Germline lookup yields CDR1 SGHDT and CDR2 YYEEEE. Deletions cut 0 bases from V and 6 bases from J, with 15 bases between. CDR3 sequence: CASSLASGQGKTQYF. As DNA, the CDR3 is TGTGCCAGCAGCTTGGCTTCGGGGCAGGGGAAGACCCAGTACTTC.

The V call is TRBV6-4, the J call TRBJ2-1; 13 bases match TRBD2. V was pared by 4 bases and J by 8 bases, with 5 bases of the junction left unmatched. Germline-derived CDR1 and CDR2 are MRHNA and SNTAGT. The CDR3 extends over 15 amino acids. The chain's CDR3 is CASSGGTSGEDEQFF. The CDR3, as DNA: TGTGCCAGCAGTGGGGGGACTAGCGGGGAGGATGAGCAGTTCTTC.

CDR3 in DNA: TGTGCCAGCAGTTACTCGTTCAGGGGCAATCAGCCCCAGCATTTT. This sequence encodes CASSYSFRGNQPQHF. The chain recombines TRBV6-5 with TRBJ1-5; D may be TRBD1 (5 bases). CDR3 length equals 15 residues. CDR1 and CDR2 from the germline V gene are MNHEY and SVGAGI. V was trimmed by 0 bases and J by 2 bases, leaving 8 bases between them.

The CDR3 loop reads CASSLDNYEQYF. CDR3 coding DNA: TGTGCCAGCAGCTTAGACAACTACGAGCAGTACTTC. The chain couples TRBV11-3 to TRBJ2-7; D not resolved. The V gene lost 0 bases and the J gene lost 3 bases, with 3 bases spanning the gap. This CDR3 spans 12 amino acids. From germline, CDR1 is SGHNT and CDR2 YENEEA.

The rearrangement links TRBV7-6 to TRBJ2-3, with D possibly being TRBD2 (5 bases). The CDR3 length is 16 residues. Trimming removed 1 base at V and 6 bases at J, with 17 bases between. CDR1 is SGHVS, CDR2 FNYEAQ, per germline. The CDR3 DNA reads TGTGCCAGCAGCTTAGTTTCGCCCCCGGGGTTCGATACGCAGTATTTT. Translating gives CASSLVSPPGFDTQYF.

This sequence joins TRBV27 and TRBJ2-7; a weak D match, TRBD2 (5 bases). The V end lost 6 bases, the J end lost 3 bases, and 18 bases lay between the germline ends. CDR3 size: 15 residues. Looked up from germline, CDR1 is MNHEY and CDR2 is SMNVEV (reference sequence). The CDR3 nucleotides read TGTGCCAGCAGACCGGAAACACAGCGGATCTACGAGCAGTACTTC. Protein product: CASRPETQRIYEQYF.

This chain links TRBV2 with TRBJ2-7; TRBD1 agrees at 7 bases. Germline CDR1 is SNHLY and CDR2 is FYNNEI. The CDR3 totals 15 residues. V lost 4 bases, J lost 5 bases, and 11 bases stayed unmatched. The CDR3 sequence is CASSVVPGQVDEQYF. The CDR3 DNA sequence: TGTGCCAGCAGTGTCGTCCCCGGACAGGTCGACGAGCAGTACTTC.

The V and J genes are TRBV29-1 and TRBJ1-1, with D possibly matching TRBD1 (5 bases). The CDR3 has 13 residues. Germline assignment: CDR1 SQVTM and CDR2 ANQGSEA. V was trimmed by 7 bases and J by 4 bases, leaving 16 bases between them. The CDR3 is CSGHGGMSTEAFF. The CDR3, as DNA: TGCAGCGGTCATGGGGGGATGAGCACTGAAGCTTTCTTT.

In its sample, this clone ranks as medium-sized. Additional DNA sequences in this sample encode the identical CDR3. The chain joins TRBV11-2 to TRBJ1-1; D unclear. Germline V gene sequence: CDR1 SGHAT, CDR2 FQNNGV. V was trimmed by 7 bases and J by 11 bases, leaving 14 bases between them. This CDR3 is 11 amino acids long. CDR3: CASTPGVPAFF. The CDR3 DNA follows: TGTGCCAGCACCCCCGGGGTCCCGGCTTTCTTT.

This chain uses TRBV29-1 with TRBJ1-3; D not certain. Germline V gene lookup returns CDR1 SQVTM and CDR2 ANQGSEA. Trimming pared 6 bases from V and 1 base from J, leaving 13 bases between. The CDR3 is 14 residues long. The CDR3 bases are TGCAGCGTAGCGGACGGACTTTCTGGAAACACCATATATTTT. Translating gives CSVADGLSGNTIYF.

This chain uses TRBV5-1 with TRBJ2-2, with D hard to call. Trimming removed 3 bases from V and 7 bases from J, with 16 bases in between. The CDR3 spans 15 residues. From germline, CDR1 is SGHRS and CDR2 YFSETQ. CDR3 DNA sequence: TGCGCCAGCAGCTGGTCCCTAAGTGCTGGCGGGGAGCTGTTTTTT. This translates into CASSWSLSAGGELFF.

The chain links TRBV28 to TRBJ2-7; D is unclear. Trimming pared 5 bases from V and 3 bases from J, leaving 8 bases between. CDR1 and CDR2 (germline): MDHEN, SYDVKM. This CDR3 is 12 amino acids long. The CDR3 DNA is TGTGCCAGCAGTACGGACGGCTACGAGCAGTACGTC. Translating it yields CASSTDGYEQYV.

The chain combines TRBV18 with TRBJ1-3, with TRBD1 matching 7 bases. This CDR3 comprises 15 residues. The V gene's germline CDR1 is KGHSH and CDR2 LQKENI. V gave up 6 bases and J gave up 0 bases; unmatched junction bases: 5. The CDR3 bases are TGTGCCAGCTCGTTGGGACAGACCTCTGGAAACACCATATATTTT. It codes for CASSLGQTSGNTIYF.

This chain joins TRBV4-1 and TRBJ2-1; 7 bases match TRBD2. Germline-derived CDR1 and CDR2 are MGHRA and YSYEKL. This CDR3 spans 15 amino acids. The V segment lost 3 bases and the J segment 9 bases; nucleotides outside the gene matches: 11. CDR3 sequence: CASSQTGGAHTEQFF. CDR3 DNA: TGCGCCAGCAGCCAGACGGGGGGTGCCCATACTGAGCAGTTCTTC.

This clone has just a few counts. The V call is TRBV4-1, the J call TRBJ2-5, with D uncertain. CDR1 is MGHRA and CDR2 is YSYEKL in the germline V gene. V dropped 1 base and J dropped 2 bases, with 5 bases sitting between them. The CDR3 contains 13 residues. Written as DNA, the CDR3 is TGCGCCAGCAGCCAAGTCCGGCAAGAGACCCAGTACTTC. It encodes CASSQVRQETQYF.

V is TRBV5-4 and J is TRBJ2-1; tentative D call: TRBD2 (5 bases). CDR3 length equals 14 residues. The germline V gene has CDR1 SGHNT and CDR2 YYREEE (reference sequence). The germline V and J ends were trimmed by 4 bases and 7 bases, with 15 bases remaining between them. CDR3 region: CASSPVGTGNEQFF. CDR3 nucleotides: TGTGCCAGCAGCCCGGTGGGTACGGGGAATGAGCAGTTCTTC.

This clone was observed once. The V call is TRBV11-2, the J call TRBJ1-4, with D maybe TRBD1 (5 bases). This CDR3 contains 17 residues. V was trimmed by 5 bases and J by 0 bases, leaving 16 bases between them. Germline CDR1 reads SGHAT; CDR2 reads FQNNGV. The CDR3 loop is CASSRGGEKATNEKLFF. The CDR3 DNA reads TGTGCCAGCAGCCGGGGAGGGGAAAAGGCAACTAATGAAAAACTGTTTTTT.

The chain employs TRBV10-2 and TRBJ1-1; a weak D match, TRBD1 (5 bases). This CDR3 comprises 12 residues. Germline V gene lookup returns CDR1 WSHSY and CDR2 SAAADI. The V and J ends lost 6 bases and 9 bases respectively, with 14 bases between them. CDR3 residues: CASRDTGTQAFF. The CDR3 nucleotides read TGCGCCAGCAGGGATACCGGGACCCAAGCTTTCTTT.

V and J are TRBV5-6 and TRBJ2-6; TRBD1 matches 7 bases. Germline trimming cut 4 bases from V and 3 bases from J; bases unmatched to any gene: 4. The length of the CDR3 is 15 residues. Germline V gene data show CDR1 as SGHDT and CDR2 as YYEEEE. CDR3 DNA sequence: TGTGCCAGCAGCCCATGGACAGGTGGGGCCAACGTCCTGACTTTC. Encoded protein: CASSPWTGGANVLTF.

This chain uses TRBV5-1 with TRBJ2-3; no firm D call. The V gene's germline CDR1 is SGHRS and CDR2 YFSETQ. The CDR3 spans 14 residues. Trimming stripped 0 bases from V and 3 bases from J, with 8 bases between. The CDR3 sequence: CASSLEGKTDTQYF. CDR3 nucleotide sequence: TGCGCCAGCAGCTTGGAGGGAAAGACAGATACGCAGTATTTT.

This clone was counted between two and nine times. V usage is TRBV30 and J usage is TRBJ1-1; perhaps TRBD1 as D (6 bases). CDR1 and CDR2 from the germline V gene are GTSNPN and SVGIG (reference sequence). The ends were cut back, 2 bases at V and 8 bases at J, with 9 bases in the middle. The CDR3 totals 11 residues. CDR3 sequence: CAWSSTGEAFF. The CDR3 coding sequence is TGTGCCTGGAGTTCAACAGGGGAAGCTTTCTTT.

This clone was counted once. The V call is TRBV30, the J call TRBJ1-1; no definite D call. Germline V lookup: CDR1 GTSNPN, CDR2 SVGIG (reference sequence). V dropped 7 bases and J dropped 4 bases, with 16 bases sitting between them. The CDR3 covers 13 residues. The CDR3 coding sequence is TGTGCCTCAGAGGCTGGGGAGATCACTGAAGCTTTCTTT. Residues: CASEAGEITEAFF.

The chain links TRBV28 to TRBJ1-5; D remains ambiguous. The CDR3 sequence is 13 residues long. Germline lookup yields CDR1 MDHEN and CDR2 SYDVKM. V gave up 2 bases and J gave up 6 bases, with 8 bases separating them. CDR3 amino acids: CASSLGWFQPQHF. DNA of the CDR3: TGTGCCAGCAGTTTAGGATGGTTTCAGCCCCAGCATTTT.

The V and J genes are TRBV27 and TRBJ1-5; D remains ambiguous. This CDR3 region has 16 residues. The V end was cut by 2 bases, the J end by 0 bases, with 11 bases between. The germline V gene encodes CDR1 MNHEY and CDR2 SMNVEV (reference sequence). CDR3 protein: CASSLGSGYSNQPQHF. The CDR3 coding sequence is TGTGCCAGCAGTTTAGGCTCCGGTTATAGCAATCAGCCCCAGCATTTT.